The TCR beta chain described here comes from a study of T cell responses to AZD1222 COVID-19 vaccine. Study-wide findings and caveats: Repertoire sampling was restricted to post-peak T cell response timepoints. Females made up more of the donors, who were largely white British, and clonal diversity may have come out too low.

For this clone: The antigen is unknown. The sample contains more than one DNA sequence encoding this CDR3.

Germline CDR1 is SGHRS and CDR2 is YFSETQ. Trimming shortened V by 2 bases and J by 2 bases, and 1 base separated the two germline ends. The CDR3 consists of 11 residues. The repertoire was sequenced with immunoSEQ multiplex PCR; TCRdb's copy has only in-frame clones and lacks some. The table lists about 210,000 clones, about 94% of them singletons, with 1.5% to 2% in the top ten. The chain recombines TRBV5-1 with TRBJ2-5, with D hard to call. The sequenced sample was peripheral blood, obtained 28 days after the second dose of the MenACWY control vaccine. This receptor was taken from an adult who received the MenACWY meningococcal vaccine as a control. The CDR3 DNA reads as TGCGCCAGCAGCTTTCAAGAGACCCAGTACTTC. It specifies CASSFQETQYF.